The T cell receptor (beta chain) under discussion was sequenced for a study of vaccination and CD4 T cells after COVID-19. The wider study: Convalescent donors were composed of six males and four females, of whom two were Hispanic. General study results and limits: The cohort comprised relatively few convalescent patients, and no early post-infection timepoints were analyzed. The median proportion of reactive clones detected only post-vaccination in convalescent patients was approximately 90%.

As to this clonotype: Its matching antigen is unknown.

The assay that was used to sequence DNA from cultured CD4+ T cells was the Oncomine TCR Beta short-read assay. TCRdb fed the PCR reads into MiXCR, producing one record per CDR3 protein. Of about 17,000 distinct CDR3 sequences in the sample, 38% were seen once. Treatment denoted: roughly 10-day PBMC culture with coronavirus spike peptide pools or control peptides (ViraFEST assay). ViraFEST grew antigen-specific T cells using peptide pools, then sequenced TCRs. Trimming took 2 bases from V and 4 from J; bases not matched to a gene: 10. The germline CDR1 and CDR2 sequences are SGHTS and YDEGEE. CDR3 length: 17 amino acids.

This rearrangement joins TRBV5-8 to TRBJ2-1; TRBD2 aligns across 9 bases. The sequenced material came from CD4+ T cells from blood, cultured in vitro. The clonotype was recovered from a human donor who had recovered from COVID-19. This chain's CDR3 is CASSFVASGRSYNEQFF. CDR3 sequence (DNA): TGTGCCAGCAGCTTCGTGGCAAGCGGGAGGTCTTACAATGAGCAGTTCTTC.